This T cell receptor (beta chain) stems from a study of cytomegalovirus exposure and HLA in healthy donors. Overall study results and limits: Presence/absence analysis assumed near-uniform sequencing depth across donors. With later analysis, a missense DCLRE1C variant became linked to TCR beta V- and J-gene trimming.

Primers included in the PCR were 60 Vbeta and 13 Jbeta primers. Sequenced by immunoSEQ multiplex PCR; TCRdb stores in-frame clones only, minus some. The sample consists of approximately 160,000 clones, about 80% of them appearing once. This clone showed up just once. Antigen specificity is unknown. Trimming left V 1 base short and J 8 bases short, with 20 bases between. CDR1 and CDR2 (germline): SGHTA, FQGNSA. This CDR3 has 17 amino acids. This chain uses TRBV7-2 with TRBJ2-2, with D maybe TRBD2 (6 bases). The receptor was isolated from a man aged 18-30 years in good health and CMV-seronegative. Specimen: PBMCs. The CDR3 reads CASSLGVSGVLRGELFF. Here the CDR3 DNA reads TGTGCCAGCAGCTTAGGGGTTAGCGGAGTGCTCAGGGGGGAGCTGTTTTTT. Full variable domain (rest looked up from reference TRBV7-2 and TRBJ2-2): GAGVSQSPSNKVTEKGKDVELRCDPISGHTALYWYRQSLGQGLEFLIYFQGNSAPDKSGLPSDRFSAERTGGSVSTLTIQRTQQEDSAVYLCASSLGVSGVLRGELFFGEGSRLTVL.